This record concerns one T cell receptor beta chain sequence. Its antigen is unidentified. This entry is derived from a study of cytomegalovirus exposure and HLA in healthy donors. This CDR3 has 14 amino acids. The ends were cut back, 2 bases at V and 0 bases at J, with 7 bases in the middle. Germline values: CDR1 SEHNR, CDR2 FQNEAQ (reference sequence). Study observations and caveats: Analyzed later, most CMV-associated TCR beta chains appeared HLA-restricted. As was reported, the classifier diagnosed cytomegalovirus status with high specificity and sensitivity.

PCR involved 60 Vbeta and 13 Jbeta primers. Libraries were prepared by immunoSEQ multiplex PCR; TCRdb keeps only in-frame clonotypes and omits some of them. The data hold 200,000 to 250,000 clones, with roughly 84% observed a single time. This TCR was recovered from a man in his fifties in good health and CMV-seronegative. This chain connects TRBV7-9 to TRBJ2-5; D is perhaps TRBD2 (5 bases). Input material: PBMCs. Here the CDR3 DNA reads TGTGCCAGCAGCTTACGGCGGGACCAAGAGACCCAGTACTTC. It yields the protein CASSLRRDQETQYF. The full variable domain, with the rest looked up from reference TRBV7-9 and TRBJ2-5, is DTGVSQNPRHKITKRGQNVTFRCDPISEHNRLYWYRQTLGQGPEFLTYFQNEAQLEKSRLLSDRFSAERPKGSFSTLEIQRTEQGDSAMYLCASSLRRDQETQYFGPGTRLLVL.